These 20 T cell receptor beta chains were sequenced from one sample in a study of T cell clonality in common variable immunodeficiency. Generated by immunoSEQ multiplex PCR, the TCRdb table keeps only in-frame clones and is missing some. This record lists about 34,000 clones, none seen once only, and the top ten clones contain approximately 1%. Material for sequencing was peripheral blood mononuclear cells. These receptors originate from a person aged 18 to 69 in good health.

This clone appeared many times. The part of the CDR3 DNA that was read is TGTGCCAGCAGCGACAGGGCCGAGGGTGAA. Its translation is CASSDRAEGE. The whole CDR3 region reads CASSDRAEGEAFF. The chain joins TRBV2 to TRBJ1-1; 7 positions match TRBD1. The read terminates 3 residues ahead of where the CDR3 ends, so the germline J gene completes it. With V trimmed by 6 bases and J by 7 bases, 8 bases remained unmatched. CDR3 size: 13 residues. Germline CDR1 is SNHLY and CDR2 is FYNNEI.

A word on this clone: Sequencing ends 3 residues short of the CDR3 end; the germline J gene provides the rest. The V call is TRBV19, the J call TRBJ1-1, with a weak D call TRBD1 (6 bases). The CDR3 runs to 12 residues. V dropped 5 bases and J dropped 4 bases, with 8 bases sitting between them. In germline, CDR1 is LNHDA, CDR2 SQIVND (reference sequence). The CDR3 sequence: CASSGRGTEAFF. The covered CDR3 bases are TGTGCCAGTAGTGGCAGGGGCACTGAA.

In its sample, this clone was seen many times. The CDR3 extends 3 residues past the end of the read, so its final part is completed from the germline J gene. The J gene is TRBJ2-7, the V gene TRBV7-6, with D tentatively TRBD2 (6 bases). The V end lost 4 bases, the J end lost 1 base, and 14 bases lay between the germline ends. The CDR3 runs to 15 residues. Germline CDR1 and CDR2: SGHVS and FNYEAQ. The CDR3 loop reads CASSSLAEISYEQYF. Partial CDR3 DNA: TGTGCCAGCAGCTCGTTAGCGGAGATATCCTACGAG.

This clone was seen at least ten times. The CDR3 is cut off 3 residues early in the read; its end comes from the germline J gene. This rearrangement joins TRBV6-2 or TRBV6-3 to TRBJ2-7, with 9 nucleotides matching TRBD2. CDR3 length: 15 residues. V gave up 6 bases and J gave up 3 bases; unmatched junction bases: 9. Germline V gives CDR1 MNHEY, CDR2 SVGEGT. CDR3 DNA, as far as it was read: TGTGCCAGCAGGTCTGGCGGGGGGGATTTCTACGAG. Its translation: CASRSGGGDFYE. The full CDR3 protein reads CASRSGGGDFYEQYF.

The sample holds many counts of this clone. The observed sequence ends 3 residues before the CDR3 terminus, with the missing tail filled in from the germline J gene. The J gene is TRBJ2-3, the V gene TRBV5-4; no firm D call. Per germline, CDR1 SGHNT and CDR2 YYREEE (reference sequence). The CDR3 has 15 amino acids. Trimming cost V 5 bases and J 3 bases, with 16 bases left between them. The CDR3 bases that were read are TGTGCCAGCAGGCCAGACTTGCTCGGGACAGATACG. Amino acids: CASRPDLLGTDT. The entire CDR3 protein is CASRPDLLGTDTQYF.

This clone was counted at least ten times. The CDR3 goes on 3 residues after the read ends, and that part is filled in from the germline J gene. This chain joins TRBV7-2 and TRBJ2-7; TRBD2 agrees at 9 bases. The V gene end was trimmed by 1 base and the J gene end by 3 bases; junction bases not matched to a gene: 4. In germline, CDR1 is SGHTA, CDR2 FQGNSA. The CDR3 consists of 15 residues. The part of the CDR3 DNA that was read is TGTGCCAGCAGCTTAGGGGGGACTAGCTACTACGAG. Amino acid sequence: CASSLGGTSYYE. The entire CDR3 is CASSLGGTSYYEQYF.

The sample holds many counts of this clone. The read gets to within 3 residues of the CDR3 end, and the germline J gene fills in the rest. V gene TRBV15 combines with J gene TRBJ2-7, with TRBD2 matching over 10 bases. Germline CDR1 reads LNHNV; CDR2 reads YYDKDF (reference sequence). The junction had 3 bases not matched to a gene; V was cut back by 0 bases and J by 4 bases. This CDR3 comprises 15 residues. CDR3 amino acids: CATSREPSGGYEQYF. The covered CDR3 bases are TGTGCCACCAGCAGAGAGCCTAGCGGGGGTTACGAG. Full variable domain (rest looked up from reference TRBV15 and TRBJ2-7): DAMVIQNPRYQVTQFGKPVTLSCSQTLNHNVMYWYQQKSSQAPKLLFHYYDKDFNNEADTPDNFQSRRPNTSFCFLDIRSPGLGDTAMYLCATSREPSGGYEQYFGPGTRLTVT.

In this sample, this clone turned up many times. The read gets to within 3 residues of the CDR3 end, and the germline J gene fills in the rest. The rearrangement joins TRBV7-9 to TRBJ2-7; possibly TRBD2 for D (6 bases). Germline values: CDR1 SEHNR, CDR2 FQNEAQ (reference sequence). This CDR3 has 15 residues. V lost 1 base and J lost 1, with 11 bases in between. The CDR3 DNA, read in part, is TGTGCCAGCAGCTTAGAAAGCGCGGGGTCCTACGAG. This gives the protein CASSLESAGSYE. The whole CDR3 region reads CASSLESAGSYEQYF.

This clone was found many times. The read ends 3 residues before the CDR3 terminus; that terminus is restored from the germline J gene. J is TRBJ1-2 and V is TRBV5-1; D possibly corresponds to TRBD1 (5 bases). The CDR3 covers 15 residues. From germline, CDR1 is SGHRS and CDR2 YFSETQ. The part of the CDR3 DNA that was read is TGCGCCAGCAGCGGACGAACCGCGGGGGGACGGGGC. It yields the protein CASSGRTAGGRG. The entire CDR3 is CASSGRTAGGRGYTF.

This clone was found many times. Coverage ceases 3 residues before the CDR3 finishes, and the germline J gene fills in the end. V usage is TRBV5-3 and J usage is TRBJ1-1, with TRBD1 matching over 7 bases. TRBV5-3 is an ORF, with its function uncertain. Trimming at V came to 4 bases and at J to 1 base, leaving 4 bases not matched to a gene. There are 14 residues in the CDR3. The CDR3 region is CARSTRTGNTEAFF. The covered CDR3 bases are TGTGCCAGAAGCACGAGGACAGGGAACACTGAA.

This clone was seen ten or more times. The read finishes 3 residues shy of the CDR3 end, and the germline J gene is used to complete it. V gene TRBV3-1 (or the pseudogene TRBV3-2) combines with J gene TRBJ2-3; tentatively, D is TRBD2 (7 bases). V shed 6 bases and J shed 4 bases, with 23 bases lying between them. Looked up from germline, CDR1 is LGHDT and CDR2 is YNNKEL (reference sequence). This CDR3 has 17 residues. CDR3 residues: CASRAHLGGPQADTQYF. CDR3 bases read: TGTGCCAGCAGGGCACATCTCGGGGGGCCACAAGCAGATACG.

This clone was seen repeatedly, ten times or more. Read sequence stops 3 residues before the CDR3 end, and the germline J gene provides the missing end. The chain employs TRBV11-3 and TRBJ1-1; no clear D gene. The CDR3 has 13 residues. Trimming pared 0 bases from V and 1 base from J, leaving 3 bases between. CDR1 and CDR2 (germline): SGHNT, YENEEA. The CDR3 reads CASSLDRNTEAFF. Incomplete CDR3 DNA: TGTGCCAGCAGCTTAGACAGGAACACTGAA.

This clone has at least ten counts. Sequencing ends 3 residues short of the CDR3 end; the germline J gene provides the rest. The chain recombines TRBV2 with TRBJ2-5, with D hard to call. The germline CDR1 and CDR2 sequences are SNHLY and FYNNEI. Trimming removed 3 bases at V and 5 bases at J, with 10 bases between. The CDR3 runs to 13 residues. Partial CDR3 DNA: TGTGCCAGCAGTGATAACAGAATGGAGACC. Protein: CASSDNRMET. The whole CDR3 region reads CASSDNRMETQYF.

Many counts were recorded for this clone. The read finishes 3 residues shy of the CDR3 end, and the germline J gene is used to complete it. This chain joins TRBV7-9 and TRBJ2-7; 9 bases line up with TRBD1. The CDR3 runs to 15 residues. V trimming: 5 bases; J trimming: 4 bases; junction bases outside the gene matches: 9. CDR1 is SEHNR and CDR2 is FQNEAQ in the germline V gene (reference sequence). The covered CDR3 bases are TGTGCCAGCAGCCGGACAGGGGCCCGAATTTACGAG. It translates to CASSRTGARIYE. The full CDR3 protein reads CASSRTGARIYEQYF.

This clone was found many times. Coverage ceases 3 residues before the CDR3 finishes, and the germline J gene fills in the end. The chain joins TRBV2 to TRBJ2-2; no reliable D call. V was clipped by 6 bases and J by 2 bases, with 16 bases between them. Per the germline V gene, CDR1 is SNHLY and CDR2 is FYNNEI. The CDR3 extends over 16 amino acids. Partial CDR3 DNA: TGTGCCAGCAGCGACCCACTTGGGCCAAACACCGGGGAG. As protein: CASSDPLGPNTGE. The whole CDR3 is CASSDPLGPNTGELFF.

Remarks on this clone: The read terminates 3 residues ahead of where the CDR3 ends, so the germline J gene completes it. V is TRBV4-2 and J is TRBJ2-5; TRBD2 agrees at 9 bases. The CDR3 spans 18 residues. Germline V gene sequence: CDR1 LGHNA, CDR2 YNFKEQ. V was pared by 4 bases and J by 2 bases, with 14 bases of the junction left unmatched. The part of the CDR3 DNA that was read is TGTGCCAGCAGCCCTCCAACACCCACTAGCGGGTTACAAGAGACC. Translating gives CASSPPTPTSGLQET. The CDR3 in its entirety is CASSPPTPTSGLQETQYF.

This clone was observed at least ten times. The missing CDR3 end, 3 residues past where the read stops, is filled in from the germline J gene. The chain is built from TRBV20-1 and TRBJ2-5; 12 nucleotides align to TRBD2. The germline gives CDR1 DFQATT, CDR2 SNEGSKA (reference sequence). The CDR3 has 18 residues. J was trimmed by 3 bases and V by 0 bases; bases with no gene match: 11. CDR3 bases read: TGCAGTGCTAGAGACCTCGGGGCTAGCGGGGGGGCGGAAGAGACC. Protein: CSARDLGASGGAEET. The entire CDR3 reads CSARDLGASGGAEETQYF.

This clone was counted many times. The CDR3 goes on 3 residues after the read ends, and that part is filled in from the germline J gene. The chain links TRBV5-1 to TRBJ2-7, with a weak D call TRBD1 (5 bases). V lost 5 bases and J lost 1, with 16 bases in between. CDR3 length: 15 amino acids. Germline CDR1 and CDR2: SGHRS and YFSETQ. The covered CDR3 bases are TGCGCCAGCAGTCCTCTACAGGTAGCATCCTACGAG. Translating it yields CASSPLQVASYE. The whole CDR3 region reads CASSPLQVASYEQYF.

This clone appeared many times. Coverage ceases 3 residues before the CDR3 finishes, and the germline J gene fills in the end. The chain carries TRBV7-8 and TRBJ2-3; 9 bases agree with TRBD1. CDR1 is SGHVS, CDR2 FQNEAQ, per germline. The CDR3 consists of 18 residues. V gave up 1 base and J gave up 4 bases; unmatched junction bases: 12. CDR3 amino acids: CASSLGPTGGTSADTQYF. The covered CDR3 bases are TGTGCCAGCAGCTTAGGACCGACAGGGGGAACAAGTGCAGATACG.

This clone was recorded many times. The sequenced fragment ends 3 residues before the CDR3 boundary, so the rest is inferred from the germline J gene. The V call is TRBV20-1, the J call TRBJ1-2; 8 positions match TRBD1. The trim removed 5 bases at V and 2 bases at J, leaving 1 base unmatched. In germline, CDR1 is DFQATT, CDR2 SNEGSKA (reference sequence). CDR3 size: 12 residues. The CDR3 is CSAGQGNYGYTF. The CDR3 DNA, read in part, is TGCAGTGCTGGACAGGGAAACTATGGC.